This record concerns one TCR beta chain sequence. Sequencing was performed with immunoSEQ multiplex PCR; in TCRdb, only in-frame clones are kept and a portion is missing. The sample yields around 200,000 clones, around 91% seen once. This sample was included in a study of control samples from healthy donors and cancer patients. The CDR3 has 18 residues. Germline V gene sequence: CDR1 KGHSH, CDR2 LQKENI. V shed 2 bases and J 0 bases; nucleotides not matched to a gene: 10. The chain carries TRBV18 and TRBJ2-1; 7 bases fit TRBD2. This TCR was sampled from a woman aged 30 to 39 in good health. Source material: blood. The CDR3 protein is CASSPGLLALSSYNEQFF. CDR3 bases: TGTGCCAGCTCACCAGGATTACTAGCGCTGAGCTCCTACAATGAGCAGTTCTTC.